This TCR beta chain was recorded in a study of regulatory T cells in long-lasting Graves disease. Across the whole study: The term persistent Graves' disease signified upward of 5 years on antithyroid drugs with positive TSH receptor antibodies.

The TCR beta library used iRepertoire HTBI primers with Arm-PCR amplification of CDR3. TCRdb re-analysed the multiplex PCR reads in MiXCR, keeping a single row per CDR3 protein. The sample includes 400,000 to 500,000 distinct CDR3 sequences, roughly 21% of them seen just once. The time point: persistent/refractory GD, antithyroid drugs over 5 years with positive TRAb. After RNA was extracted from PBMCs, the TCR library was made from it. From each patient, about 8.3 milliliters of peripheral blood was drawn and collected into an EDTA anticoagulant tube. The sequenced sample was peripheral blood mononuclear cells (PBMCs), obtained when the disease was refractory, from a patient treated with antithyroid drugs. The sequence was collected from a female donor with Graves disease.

The DNA of the CDR3 is TGCGCCAGCACTGATCAGGGGTCTGGGGCCAACGTCCTGACTTTC. It is translated as CASTDQGSGANVLTF. V gene TRBV5-1 combines with J gene TRBJ2-6, with D possibly TRBD1 on 6 matching bases. The V and J ends lost 6 bases and 1 base respectively, with 11 bases between them. Germline lookup yields CDR1 SGHRS and CDR2 YFSETQ. This CDR3 is built from 15 residues.